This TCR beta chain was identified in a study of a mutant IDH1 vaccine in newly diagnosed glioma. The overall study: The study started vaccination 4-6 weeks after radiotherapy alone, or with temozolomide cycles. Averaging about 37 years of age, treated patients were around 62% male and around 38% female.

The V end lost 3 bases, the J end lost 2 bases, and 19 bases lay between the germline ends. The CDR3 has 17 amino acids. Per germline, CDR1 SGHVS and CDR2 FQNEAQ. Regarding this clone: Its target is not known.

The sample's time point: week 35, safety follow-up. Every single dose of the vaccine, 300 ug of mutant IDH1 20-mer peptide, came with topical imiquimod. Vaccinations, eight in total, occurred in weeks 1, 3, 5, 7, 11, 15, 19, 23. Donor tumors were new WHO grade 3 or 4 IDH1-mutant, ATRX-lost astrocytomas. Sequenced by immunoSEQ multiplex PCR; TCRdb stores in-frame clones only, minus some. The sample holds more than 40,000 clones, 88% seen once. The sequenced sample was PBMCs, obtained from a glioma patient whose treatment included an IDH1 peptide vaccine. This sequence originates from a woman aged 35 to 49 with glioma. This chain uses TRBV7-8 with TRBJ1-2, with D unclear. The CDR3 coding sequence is TGTGCCAGCAGCTTGAGGGAGACGGCCGATAAAAACTATGGCTACACCTTC. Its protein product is CASSLRETADKNYGYTF. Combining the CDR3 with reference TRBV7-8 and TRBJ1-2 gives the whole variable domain GAGVSQSPRYKVAKRGQDVALRCDPISGHVSLFWYQQALGQGPEFLTYFQNEAQLDKSGLPSDRFFAERPEGSVSTLKIQRTQQEDSAVYLCASSLRETADKNYGYTFGSGTRLTVV.